This TCR beta chain originates from a study of early T cells in non-severe SARS-CoV-2 infection. The sample holds many counts of this clonotype. The V end was cut by 3 bases, the J end by 0 bases, with 6 bases between. The CDR3 length is 13 residues. Individual cDNA molecules each received unique molecular identifiers attached to them. Via MiXCR, TCRdb re-called the 5' RACE reads, giving one row per CDR3 protein. The table includes some 25,000 distinct CDR3 sequences, 5% to 7% detected once. The clonotype comes from an adult who was a healthcare worker with PCR-confirmed SARS-CoV-2 infection or an uninfected control (not recorded which). The specimen was whole blood. The rearrangement uses TRBV12-3 or TRBV12-4 and TRBJ2-7; no definite D call. The CDR3 coding sequence is TGTGCCAGCAGTTTTATGATCTCCTACGAGCAGTACTTC. Amino acids: CASSFMISYEQYF.